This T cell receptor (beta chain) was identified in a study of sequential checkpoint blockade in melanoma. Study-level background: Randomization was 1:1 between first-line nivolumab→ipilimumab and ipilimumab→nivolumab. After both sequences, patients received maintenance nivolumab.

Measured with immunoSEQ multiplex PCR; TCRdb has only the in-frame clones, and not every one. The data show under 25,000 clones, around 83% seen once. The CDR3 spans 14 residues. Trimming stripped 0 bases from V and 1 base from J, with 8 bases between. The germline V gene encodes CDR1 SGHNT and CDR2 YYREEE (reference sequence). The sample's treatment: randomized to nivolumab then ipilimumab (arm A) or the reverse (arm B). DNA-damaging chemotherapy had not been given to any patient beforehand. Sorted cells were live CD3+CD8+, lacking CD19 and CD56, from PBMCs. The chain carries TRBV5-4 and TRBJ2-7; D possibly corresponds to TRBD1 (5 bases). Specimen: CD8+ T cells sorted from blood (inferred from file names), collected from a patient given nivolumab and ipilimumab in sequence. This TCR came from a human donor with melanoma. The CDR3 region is CASSLEGDSYEQYF. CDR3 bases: TGTGCCAGCAGCTTGGAAGGGGATTCCTACGAGCAGTACTTC.